This TCR beta chain stems from a study of blood T cell repertoires in COVID-19. The wider study: Samples taken during acute and convalescent COVID-19 were collected in the United States, Italy and Spain.

From germline, CDR1 is GTSNPN and CDR2 SVGIG (reference sequence). V gave up 0 bases and J gave up 10 bases, with 13 bases separating them. CDR3 length: 13 residues. Using immunoSEQ multiplex PCR, the repertoire was profiled, and TCRdb retains in-frame clones only, with some absent. Of under 350,000 clones in the sample, about 89% were seen once. Sequenced sample: peripheral blood. The chain employs TRBV30 and TRBJ2-1; maybe TRBD1 (5 bases). The receptor comes from a man aged 45-65 years with acute or convalescent COVID-19. CDR3 DNA sequence: TGTGCCTGGAGTGTATTAGGGCCAGGGGAGCAGTTCTTC. It yields the protein CAWSVLGPGEQFF.